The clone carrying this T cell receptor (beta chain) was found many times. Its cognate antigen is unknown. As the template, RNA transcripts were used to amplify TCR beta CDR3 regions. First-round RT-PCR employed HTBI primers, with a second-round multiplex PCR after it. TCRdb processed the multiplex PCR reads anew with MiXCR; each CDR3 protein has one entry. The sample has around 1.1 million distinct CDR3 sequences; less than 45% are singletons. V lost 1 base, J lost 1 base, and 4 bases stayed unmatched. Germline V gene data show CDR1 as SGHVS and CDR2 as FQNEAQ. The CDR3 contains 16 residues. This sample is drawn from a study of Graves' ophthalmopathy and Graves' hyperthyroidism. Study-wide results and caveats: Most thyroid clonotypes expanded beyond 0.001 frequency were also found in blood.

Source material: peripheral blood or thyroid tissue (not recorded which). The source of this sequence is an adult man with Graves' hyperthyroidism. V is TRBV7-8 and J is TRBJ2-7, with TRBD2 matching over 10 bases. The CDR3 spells CASSLGGLATSYEQYF. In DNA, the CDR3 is TGTGCCAGCAGCTTAGGGGGACTAGCGACATCCTACGAGCAGTACTTC.